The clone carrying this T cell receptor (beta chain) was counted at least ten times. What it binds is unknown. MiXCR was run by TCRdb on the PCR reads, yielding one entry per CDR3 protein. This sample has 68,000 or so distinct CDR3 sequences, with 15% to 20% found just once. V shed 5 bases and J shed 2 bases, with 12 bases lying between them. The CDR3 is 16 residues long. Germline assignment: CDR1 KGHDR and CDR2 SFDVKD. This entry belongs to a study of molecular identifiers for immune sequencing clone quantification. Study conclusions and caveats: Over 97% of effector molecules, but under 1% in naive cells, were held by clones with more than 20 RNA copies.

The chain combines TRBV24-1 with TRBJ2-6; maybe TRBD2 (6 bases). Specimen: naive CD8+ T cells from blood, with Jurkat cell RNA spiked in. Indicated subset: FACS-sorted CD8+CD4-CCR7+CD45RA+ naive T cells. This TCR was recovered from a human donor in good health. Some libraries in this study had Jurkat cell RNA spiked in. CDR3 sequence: CATSGAGRTGANVLTF. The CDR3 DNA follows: TGTGCCACCAGTGGTGCGGGGCGAACTGGGGCCAACGTCCTGACTTTC.